This TCR beta chain was retrieved from a study of T cell responses to AZD1222 COVID-19 vaccine. As to this clone: The antigen is undetermined.

Sequencing was performed with immunoSEQ multiplex PCR; in TCRdb, only in-frame clones are kept and a portion is missing. The table lists 130,000 or so clones, roughly 90% of them singletons. Study-wide results and caveats: At 160-218 and 743-854, vaccine-associated CD4 TCRs were dominant, and they spanned spike.

The source of this sequence is an adult in good health. Sample: peripheral blood, taken on day 0 of AZD1222 vaccination.

The CDR3 here is CASSYGQSEQYF. The CDR3 nucleotides read TGTGCCAGCAGCTATGGACAGAGCGAGCAGTACTTC. The chain is built from TRBV27 and TRBJ2-7, with D perhaps matching TRBD1 (6 bases). Per the germline V gene, CDR1 is MNHEY and CDR2 is SMNVEV (reference sequence). The length of the CDR3 is 12 residues. With 6 bases removed from V and 6 bases from J, the gap between germline ends came to 12 bases.